This entry lists 19 T cell receptor beta chains sequenced from one sample in a study of T cell repertoires in cytomegalovirus infection. TCRdb re-called the reads through MiXCR, storing one row per CDR3 protein. Here the sample spans about 260,000 distinct CDR3 sequences, approximately 8.3% being singletons. The sequencing input was PBMCs. All receptors derive from a human donor in good health (CMV status not recorded). Some clones in this sample may be carry-over from other donors' samples.

This clonotype was seen repeatedly, ten times or more. The chain links TRBV7-2 to TRBJ2-2; 8 bases are shared with TRBD2. CDR3 length: 15 residues. V shed 5 bases, J shed 3 bases, and the junction held 5 bases outside the gene matches. Germline lookup yields CDR1 SGHTA and CDR2 FQGNSA. CDR3 protein: CASSPVAGYTGELFF. CDR3 sequence (DNA): TGTGCCAGCAGCCCCGTAGCGGGGTACACCGGGGAGCTGTTTTTT.

V is TRBV28 and J is TRBJ1-6, with D hard to call. Germline lookup yields CDR1 MDHEN and CDR2 SYDVKM. The V gene lost 6 bases and the J gene lost 10 bases, with 16 bases spanning the gap. The CDR3 is 14 residues long. This CDR3 reads CASRGGVLRSPLHF. The CDR3 bases are TGTGCCAGCAGGGGTGGAGTTTTACGGTCACCCCTCCACTTT.

This clonotype showed up many times. The rearrangement links TRBV7-6 to TRBJ1-1; a possible D gene is TRBD1 (6 bases). CDR3 length: 14 amino acids. V was clipped by 1 base and J by 11 bases, with 17 bases between them. CDR1 SGHVS and CDR2 FNYEAQ come from the germline V gene. The CDR3 loop reads CASSLGGALPGAFF. The CDR3 DNA reads as TGTGCCAGCAGCTTAGGGGGGGCTTTGCCCGGGGCTTTCTTT.

In this sample, this clonotype turned up a few times. The CDR3 sequence is CASSRTSGIKFF. The CDR3 nucleotides are TGTGCCAGCAGCCGGACTAGCGGGATTAAGTTCTTC. The chain uses TRBV3-1 and TRBJ2-1; 12 bases line up with TRBD2. J was trimmed by 14 bases and V by 4 bases; bases with no gene match: 3. CDR3 length: 12 residues. Germline CDR1 is LGHDT and CDR2 is YNNKEL (reference sequence).

This chain connects TRBV20-1 to TRBJ2-7; TRBD2 matches at 7 bases. Germline values: CDR1 DFQATT, CDR2 SNEGSKA (reference sequence). Germline trimming cut 5 bases from V and 2 bases from J; bases unmatched to any gene: 6. CDR3 length equals 13 residues. The CDR3 sequence: CSADPGLPYEQYF. The CDR3, as DNA: TGCAGTGCTGATCCGGGACTACCCTACGAGCAGTACTTC.

This clonotype was seen a few times. The V call is TRBV5-1, the J call TRBJ2-3; TRBD1 matches at 8 bases. Germline CDR1 SGHRS, CDR2 YFSETQ. The CDR3 length is 16 residues. The J segment lost 3 bases and the V segment lost 3 bases, leaving 9 bases of the junction unmatched. CDR3 bases: TGCGCCAGCAGCTGGGGCCAGGGGGCTGGGACAGATACGCAGTATTTT. This gives the protein CASSWGQGAGTDTQYF.

In this sample, this clonotype turned up many times. This chain uses TRBV7-2 with TRBJ2-7, with D perhaps matching TRBD1 or TRBD2 (5 bases each). Trimming shortened V by 3 bases and J by 0 bases, and 21 bases separated the two germline ends. Germline V CDR1 and CDR2: SGHTA, FQGNSA. This CDR3 is built from 18 residues. The CDR3 is CASSFRGVTGVSSYEQYF. CDR3 sequence (DNA): TGTGCCAGCAGCTTCCGGGGCGTAACTGGAGTCAGCTCCTACGAGCAGTACTTC.

The rearrangement links TRBV11-2 to TRBJ2-1; 8 positions match TRBD1. V was pared by 0 bases and J by 4 bases, with 20 bases of the junction left unmatched. The CDR3 totals 21 residues. The germline V gene has CDR1 SGHAT and CDR2 FQNNGV. DNA for the CDR3: TGTGCCAGCAGCTTAGATACGATGCTAGTTGGACAGGGAATTAAGTACAATGAGCAGTTCTTC. It is translated as CASSLDTMLVGQGIKYNEQFF.

This clonotype occurred many times. The rearrangement uses TRBV7-2 and TRBJ2-7; D is unclear. The germline V gene has CDR1 SGHTA and CDR2 FQGNSA. V dropped 2 bases and J dropped 1 base, with 6 bases sitting between them. The CDR3 extends over 13 amino acids. This chain's CDR3 is CASSLMSSYEQYF. The CDR3 nucleotides are TGTGCCAGCAGCTTAATGTCGTCCTACGAGCAGTACTTC.

This rearrangement joins TRBV27 to TRBJ1-6, with D perhaps matching TRBD1 (5 bases). The CDR3 extends over 15 amino acids. Germline V gene data show CDR1 as MNHEY and CDR2 as SMNVEV (reference sequence). Trimming cost V 2 bases and J 10 bases, with 15 bases left between them. CDR3 in amino acids: CASSLTQGWRSPLHF. The CDR3 DNA follows: TGTGCCAGCAGTTTAACTCAGGGATGGAGGTCACCCCTCCACTTT.

This clonotype was found many times. The chain couples TRBV5-6 to TRBJ2-3; D is unclear. Germline CDR1 SGHDT, CDR2 YYEEEE. V was shortened by 4 bases and J by 2 bases, with 11 bases between the two germline ends. This CDR3 contains 14 residues. CDR3 protein: CASSLPGLTDTQYF. The CDR3, as DNA: TGTGCCAGCAGCCTACCCGGCCTCACAGATACGCAGTATTTT. Complete variable domain (other parts from reference TRBV5-6 and TRBJ2-3): DAGVTQSPTHLIKTRGQQVTLRCSPKSGHDTVSWYQQALGQGPQFIFQYYEEEERQRGNFPDRFSGHQFPNYSSELNVNALLLGDSALYLCASSLPGLTDTQYFGPGTRLTVL.

This clonotype has a count of ten or more. The chain combines TRBV19 with TRBJ2-1, with D perhaps assigned TRBD1 or TRBD2 (5 bases each). The CDR3 totals 13 residues. Germline assignment: CDR1 LNHDA and CDR2 SQIVND (reference sequence). The V end lost 5 bases, the J end lost 12 bases, and 17 bases lay between the germline ends. The chain's CDR3 is CASSQGGLASQFF. For the CDR3, the DNA is TGTGCCAGTAGTCAGGGTGGACTCGCTTCGCAGTTCTTC.

In its sample, this clonotype was seen many times. J is TRBJ1-1 and V is TRBV11-2; D is undetermined. CDR3 length: 16 residues. The ends were cut back, 5 bases at V and 3 bases at J, with 19 bases in the middle. Per the germline V gene, CDR1 is SGHAT and CDR2 is FQNNGV. In nucleotides, the CDR3 is TGTGCCAGCAGCCCGAGGGAGGAGGCGGAGGACACTGAAGCTTTCTTT. Protein product: CASSPREEAEDTEAFF.

This clonotype was counted at least ten times. The chain is built from TRBV12-3 or TRBV12-4 and TRBJ1-6; weak D call: TRBD1 (6 bases). The CDR3 consists of 15 residues. Deletions cut 3 bases from V and 8 bases from J, with 14 bases between. The CDR3 DNA follows: TGTGCCAGCAGTTTCTGGACAGACTTCGATTCACCCCTCCACTTT. Its protein is CASSFWTDFDSPLHF.

This clonotype was seen ten or more times. V gene TRBV7-2 combines with J gene TRBJ1-5; D not resolved. Germline values: CDR1 SGHTA, CDR2 FQGNSA. V dropped 5 bases and J dropped 4 bases, with 12 bases sitting between them. The CDR3 length is 14 residues. The chain's CDR3 is CASSQAGLNQPQHF. CDR3 sequence (DNA): TGTGCCAGCAGCCAGGCAGGTTTGAATCAGCCCCAGCATTTT.

This clonotype was observed a few times. The chain couples TRBV2 to TRBJ2-5; D is undetermined. Germline lookup yields CDR1 SNHLY and CDR2 FYNNEI. The ends were cut back, 1 base at V and 7 bases at J, with 13 bases in the middle. This CDR3 has 14 residues. CDR3 nucleotides: TGTGCCAGCAGTGAAGTACGAGAGTCGGGGACCCAGTACTTC. It is translated as CASSEVRESGTQYF.

This clonotype was detected ten times or more. As DNA, the CDR3 is TGTGCCAGCAGCTTAGCATTGCCAGGGCCCGTTGGAAAACTGTTTTTT. Protein product: CASSLALPGPVGKLFF. J is TRBJ1-4 and V is TRBV7-9, with D possibly being TRBD1 (5 bases). The germline gives CDR1 SEHNR, CDR2 FQNEAQ (reference sequence). V was pared by 0 bases and J by 10 bases, with 18 bases between. The CDR3 has 16 residues.

This rearrangement joins TRBV15 to TRBJ1-5; 8 bases line up with TRBD1. This CDR3 spans 15 amino acids. With 1 base clipped from V and 6 bases from J, the junction kept 5 bases outside the gene matches. CDR1 and CDR2 (germline): LNHNV, YYDKDF (reference sequence). The CDR3 spells CATSRAQGESQPQHF. The CDR3 DNA sequence: TGTGCCACCAGCAGAGCACAGGGGGAGAGTCAGCCCCAGCATTTT.

This clonotype showed up just a few times. This chain uses TRBV5-4 with TRBJ2-5; TRBD2 aligns across 8 bases. Per the germline V gene, CDR1 is SGHNT and CDR2 is YYREEE (reference sequence). Trimming cost V 5 bases and J 3 bases; bases outside gene matches: 9. The CDR3 has 15 residues. This CDR3 is CASSSKRGREETQYF. The CDR3 bases are TGTGCCAGCAGTTCGAAGCGGGGGCGGGAAGAGACCCAGTACTTC. Based on the CDR3 plus reference TRBV5-4 and TRBJ2-5, the full variable domain is ETGVTQSPTHLIKTRGQQVTLRCSSQSGHNTVSWYQQALGQGPQFIFQYYREEENGRGNFPPRFSGLQFPNYSSELNVNALELDDSALYLCASSSKRGREETQYFGPGTRLLVL.